These 14 T cell receptor beta chains were all obtained from the same sample, sequenced in a study of blood T cell repertoires in COVID-19 (TCRdb year 2020). The library was made by the immunoSEQ multiplex PCR assay. TCRdb holds this immuneACCESS table with in-frame rearrangements only. Some clones are missing; in checked studies, unresolved V genes explain under half, and the rest has no known cause. Present in this sample are a few hundred thousand clones, more than 85% of which were seen just once. Clones ranked in the top ten supply under 3% of the sample. The sequenced material came from PBMCs or T cells enriched from blood (not recorded which). The receptors originated from a woman in her twenties or thirties who had recovered from COVID-19.

J is TRBJ2-1 and V is TRBV3-1 (or the pseudogene TRBV3-2); a weak D match, TRBD1 (6 bases). V was cut by 4 bases and J by 5 bases, with 18 bases left in between. Germline values: CDR1 LGHDT, CDR2 YNNKEL (reference sequence). The CDR3 contains 16 residues. The CDR3 is CASSPRTVSVNNEQFF. DNA of the CDR3: TGTGCCAGCAGCCCGCGGACAGTTTCGGTCAACAATGAGCAGTTCTTC.

The V and J genes are TRBV9 and TRBJ2-1, with D perhaps TRBD2 (6 bases). V was cut by 3 bases and J by 7 bases, with 14 bases left in between. Germline V gene sequence: CDR1 SGDLS, CDR2 YYNGEE. The CDR3 contains 14 residues. This chain's CDR3 is CASSAGSGGNEQFF. Written as DNA, the CDR3 is TGTGCCAGCAGCGCGGGGAGTGGGGGGAATGAGCAGTTCTTC.

The rearrangement joins TRBV19 to TRBJ1-5; 8 bases are shared with TRBD1. Trimming took 8 bases from V and 3 from J; bases not matched to a gene: 6. The CDR3 length is 14 residues. CDR1 LNHDA and CDR2 SQIVND come from the germline V gene (reference sequence). The CDR3 protein is CASDVTGVNQPQHF. For the CDR3, the DNA is TGTGCCAGTGACGTGACAGGGGTCAATCAGCCCCAGCATTTT.

This clone was recorded only once. The V gene is TRBV11-2, the J gene TRBJ2-2, with 9 bases aligning to TRBD1. V lost 4 bases, J lost 8 bases, and 11 bases stayed unmatched. This CDR3 spans 16 amino acids. Germline CDR1 reads SGHAT; CDR2 reads FQNNGV. This CDR3 reads CASSSSDRGIRGELFF. The CDR3 DNA reads TGTGCCAGCAGCTCCTCGGACAGGGGTATACGGGGGGAGCTGTTTTTT.

The chain recombines TRBV7-9 with TRBJ2-1; the D is unclear. Germline V CDR1 and CDR2: SEHNR, FQNEAQ (reference sequence). With 4 bases removed from V and 3 bases from J, the gap between germline ends came to 19 bases. The CDR3 spans 17 residues. The CDR3 nucleotides read TGTGCCAGCAGCTGGCACATCTCTCAACCCAACTACAATGAGCAGTTCTTC. It specifies CASSWHISQPNYNEQFF.

The V call is TRBV5-1, the J call TRBJ2-1; D not certain. The CDR3 has 15 amino acids. V dropped 2 bases and J dropped 4 bases, with 13 bases sitting between them. Germline V gene data show CDR1 as SGHRS and CDR2 as YFSETQ. CDR3 in DNA: TGCGCCAGCAGCTTCGACTCACCCCCTTACAATGAGCAGTTCTTC. It is translated as CASSFDSPPYNEQFF.

The chain has TRBV19 and TRBJ1-1; 9 positions match TRBD1. The CDR3 loop spans 14 amino acids. Per germline, CDR1 LNHDA and CDR2 SQIVND (reference sequence). V was clipped by 7 bases and J by 1 base; unmatched bases: 4. CDR3 loop: CASTNRGRNTEAFF. DNA for the CDR3: TGTGCCAGTACCAACAGGGGGCGGAACACTGAAGCTTTCTTT.

The V and J genes are TRBV9 and TRBJ2-3; 7 nucleotides match TRBD2. This CDR3 has 18 amino acids. CDR1 is SGDLS, CDR2 YYNGEE, per germline. The junction had 10 bases not matched to a gene; V was cut back by 0 bases and J by 0 bases. The DNA of the CDR3 is TGTGCCAGCAGCGTAGGTCCAATGCGGCGGGGGAGCACAGATACGCAGTATTTT. As protein: CASSVGPMRRGSTDTQYF.

V gene TRBV2 combines with J gene TRBJ2-7; TRBD1 might be the D (6 bases). Trimming stripped 5 bases from V and 5 bases from J, with 10 bases between. The CDR3 consists of 12 residues. CDR1 is SNHLY, CDR2 FYNNEI, per germline. The CDR3 region is CASSTGSHEQYF. The CDR3 coding sequence is TGTGCCAGCAGTACAGGGTCCCACGAGCAGTACTTC.

This clone is a singleton in its sample. The chain combines TRBV5-1 with TRBJ2-3, with 10 nucleotides matching TRBD2. This CDR3 spans 15 amino acids. The V gene's germline CDR1 is SGHRS and CDR2 YFSETQ. After removal of 4 bases from V and 1 base from J, the junction contained 3 bases not matched to a gene. The CDR3 DNA sequence: TGCGCCAGCAGCCCCGGGACTAGCGGCACAGATACGCAGTATTTT. This sequence encodes CASSPGTSGTDTQYF.

The CDR3 loop is CASSLTGLAGGADTQYF. CDR3 bases: TGTGCCAGCAGTTTAACCGGGCTAGCGGGAGGAGCAGATACGCAGTATTTT. This chain joins TRBV28 and TRBJ2-3; 11 bases are shared with TRBD2. Looked up from germline, CDR1 is MDHEN and CDR2 is SYDVKM. This CDR3 is 17 amino acids long. V lost 2 bases to trimming and J lost 4 bases; unmatched junction nucleotides: 8.

The rearrangement links TRBV15 to TRBJ1-5; 8 nucleotides align to TRBD1. CDR1 and CDR2 (germline): LNHNV, YYDKDF (reference sequence). The length of the CDR3 is 15 residues. Trimming at V came to 3 bases and at J to 5 bases, leaving 6 bases not matched to a gene. The CDR3 sequence: CATSRTGDLYQPQHF. As DNA, the CDR3 is TGTGCCACCAGCAGGACAGGGGATCTATATCAGCCCCAGCATTTT.

Concerning this clone: Relative to the germline gene, one junction end is altered; a read error may explain this. The chain recombines TRBV25-1 with TRBJ1-2; weak D call: TRBD1 (5 bases). Germline-derived CDR1 and CDR2 are MGHDK and SYGVNS. The CDR3 is made up of 14 amino acids. The CDR3 protein is CTSSEYGGVDGYTF. DNA of the CDR3: TGTACCAGCAGTGAATATGGGGGGGTTGATGGCTACACCTTC.

CDR3 nucleotides: TGTGCCAGCACCAACCCGGGACAGCAAAAGTCCGGCTACACCTTC. It translates to CASTNPGQQKSGYTF. This chain connects TRBV7-8 to TRBJ1-2, with TRBD1 matching 7 bases. Germline CDR1 is SGHVS and CDR2 is FQNEAQ. J gave up 8 bases and V 7 bases, and 16 bases lay outside the gene matches. This CDR3 has 15 residues.